This T cell receptor (beta chain) appears in the sequencing data of a study of T cells after yellow fever vaccination. The CDR3 sequence is 16 residues long. Germline CDR1 reads SNHLY; CDR2 reads FYNNEI. V lost 1 base, J lost 4 bases, and 13 bases lay in between. Of note for this clonotype: As yet, its antigen is unknown.

Study outcomes and limitations: Reappearance after the booster was observed for most primary-vaccination clones (around 96% CD4, almost 90% CD8). Only a minor proportion of clonotypes was detected across both CD4 and CD8 compartments. The secondary T-cell response peaked on day 5, not day 15, but was weaker.

The TCR cDNA carried a universal primer site and UMIs from 5'RACE template switching. A single record per CDR3 protein comes from TCRdb applying MiXCR to the 5' RACE reads. Of approximately 170,000 distinct CDR3 sequences detected, approximately 11% appear once; the ten largest clones hold approximately 34%. The sequence derives from a young man who received the YFV17D yellow fever vaccine. The sample here was CD8+ T cells sorted from PBMCs, taken 15 days after the yellow fever booster vaccination. The chain carries TRBV2 and TRBJ2-2; D is uncertain. The CDR3 coding sequence is TGTGCCAGCAGTGAAGGGCCGTTGGTCGGCACCGGGGAGCTGTTTTTT. It encodes CASSEGPLVGTGELFF.